The sequence of this TCR beta chain was determined in a study of blood T cell repertoires in COVID-19 (dated by TCRdb to the early 2020s). In terms of the full investigation: Collaborator samples came from the United States, Italy and Spain and covered acute and convalescent phases of COVID-19. The prospective study material was composed of cDNA or gDNA derived from T cells, B-cell-depleted T cells, or PBMCs. The samples were drawn from two sources: the first 160 participants of the ongoing ImmuneRACE study, and 1,200 or so subjects contributed by 6 global collaborators. The repertoires were made available in a free public database intended to serve as a resource for research on the immune response to SARS-CoV-2. Subjects who had been exposed to COVID-19, were actively infected with it, or had recovered from it provided the deeply sampled blood TCRbeta repertoires that made up the dataset. HLA class I and class II types, where available, came from metadata supplied by the sample provider rather than from assay-based typing. The sample metadata nearly always contained a de-identified subject ID, COVID-19 status, age in years and sex.

Broad study findings and their caveats: The amount of clinical and demographic metadata varied by source and participant and was provided uncurated.

In the case of this clone: Its antigen has not been determined. Base qualities are missing; no much larger clone stands one base away.

TCRbeta CDR3 regions were amplified from genomic DNA using the immunoSEQ Assay, a bias-controlled multiplex PCR. On the study's bioinformatics: The number of nucleated cells in each sample was estimated by amplification of reference gene primers within the assay. Sequence reads were collapsed and filtered to measure the absolute abundance of every unique TCRbeta CDR3 rearrangement. Productive Simpson clonality was computed per sample as the square root of Simpson's diversity index over productive rearrangements. TCRdb took this table from immuneACCESS and kept in-frame rearrangements with V and J called. Such tables lack part of the clones; where checked against another copy, unresolved V genes explain under half of the gap, and the rest is unexplained. From that table come the V and J calls and clone size; the DNA was used to work out D and trimming. The sample records nearly 350,000 clones, roughly 86% of which are singletons. Of the sample, 7.3% falls within the top ten clones.

V loses 5 bases at its end and J loses 3 bases; junction bases beyond the gene matches: 9. The germline V gene encodes CDR1 SNHLY and CDR2 FYNNEI. From cysteine to phenylalanine, the CDR3 is 15 amino acids long. Only CDR3 DNA remains: 45 bases, in frame from the first base. One collaborating source in Seattle enrolled patients during active infection and followed them longitudinally through the course of disease. The collaborating institutions used their own protocols to collect whole blood in K2EDTA tubes. For TCRbeta analysis, collaborators shipped samples in one of three forms: frozen whole blood, isolated PBMCs, or DNA extracted from either of those sample types.

This clonotype was obtained from a woman between 65 and 79 years old with COVID-19, enrolled during active disease. The sample consisted of peripheral blood. This chain joins TRBV2 to TRBJ1-2, with 7 junctional bases fitting TRBD1. The CDR3 here reads CASSPSRDRDYGYTF. The DNA sequence is as follows: TGTGCCAGCAGTCCATCCCGGGACAGAGACTATGGCTACACCTTC.